Below, 8 T cell receptor beta chains from the same sample are listed, as sequenced in a study of cytomegalovirus exposure and HLA in healthy donors. Profiling relied on immunoSEQ multiplex PCR, and the TCRdb table lists in-frame clones only, not all of them. The sample consists of 60,000 to 75,000 clones, 95% to 96% of them appearing once. Input material: PBMCs. All receptors derive from a man younger than 35 in good health and CMV-seronegative.

This clone was observed a single time. The CDR3 coding sequence is TGTGCCAGCAGTGCTTCGGGACAGTCTACCTTTGAAGCTTTCTTT. This sequence encodes CASSASGQSTFEAFF. This rearrangement joins TRBV6-1 to TRBJ1-1, with 7 positions matching TRBD1. This CDR3 comprises 15 residues. The germline gives CDR1 MNHNS, CDR2 SASEGT. Trimming at V came to 4 bases and at J to 7 bases, leaving 12 bases not matched to a gene.

The chain couples TRBV27 to TRBJ2-1, with a weak D call TRBD1 (6 bases). V lost 2 bases, J lost 5 bases, and 13 bases lay in between. The CDR3 is 15 amino acids. Germline lookup yields CDR1 MNHEY and CDR2 SMNVEV (reference sequence). This chain's CDR3 is CASSLRRDTHNEQFF. The CDR3 DNA sequence: TGTGCCAGCAGTTTAAGACGGGACACTCACAATGAGCAGTTCTTC.

V is TRBV15 and J is TRBJ2-3, with 13 bases identical to TRBD2. V was clipped by 4 bases and J by 5 bases; unmatched bases: 6. The germline gives CDR1 LNHNV, CDR2 YYDKDF (reference sequence). This CDR3 has 16 amino acids. The CDR3 DNA is TGTGCCACCAGCAAAGGACTAGCGGGAGTCCTAGATACGCAGTATTTT. Translating gives CATSKGLAGVLDTQYF.

The chain is built from TRBV29-1 and TRBJ2-3; D is perhaps TRBD2 (6 bases). V was cut by 7 bases and J by 2 bases, with 19 bases left in between. CDR3 length equals 15 residues. CDR1 SQVTM and CDR2 ANQGSEA come from the germline V gene. CDR3 amino acids: CSGTLSSDDTDTQYF. The CDR3 bases are TGCAGCGGGACCTTATCTAGCGACGACACAGATACGCAGTATTTT.

The chain uses TRBV9 and TRBJ2-1; D might be TRBD1 (5 bases). The CDR3 runs to 14 residues. Germline CDR1 reads SGDLS; CDR2 reads YYNGEE. Trimming removed 2 bases from V and 7 bases from J, with 13 bases in between. CDR3 residues: CASSVQGSQNEQFF. DNA of the CDR3: TGTGCCAGCAGCGTCCAGGGAAGTCAAAATGAGCAGTTCTTC.

This sequence joins TRBV28 and TRBJ1-5; D possibly corresponds to TRBD1 (6 bases). Germline V lookup: CDR1 MDHEN, CDR2 SYDVKM. This CDR3 contains 16 residues. The V end lost 4 bases, the J end lost 2 bases, and 15 bases lay between the germline ends. Here the CDR3 DNA reads TGTGCCAGCAGTTCGCCACAGGGCGTTGGCAATCAGCCCCAGCATTTT. Translated, it gives CASSSPQGVGNQPQHF. Supplemented by reference TRBV28 and TRBJ1-5, the full variable domain reads DVKVTQSSRYLVKRTGEKVFLECVQDMDHENMFWYRQDPGLGLRLIYFSYDVKMKEKGDIPEGYSVSREKKERFSLILESASTNQTSMYLCASSSPQGVGNQPQHFGDGTRLSIL.

This clone was seen a few times. CDR3 nucleotide sequence: TGCGCCAGCAGCATGGGACTAGCGGTTCAAGAGACCCAGTACTTC. Protein product: CASSMGLAVQETQYF. The V and J genes are TRBV5-1 and TRBJ2-5; 11 positions agree with TRBD2. CDR1 SGHRS and CDR2 YFSETQ come from the germline V gene. Unmatched junction bases numbered 4, after V lost 4 bases and J lost 2 bases. The CDR3 totals 15 residues.

The rearrangement uses TRBV10-3 and TRBJ2-7; 8 bases match TRBD2. Germline CDR1 ENHRY, CDR2 SYGVKD. V trimming: 0 bases; J trimming: 6 bases; junction bases outside the gene matches: 7. CDR3 size: 15 residues. The CDR3 nucleotides are TGTGCCATCAGTGAGTCGTTAGCGGGAAGCGGCGAGCAGTACTTC. Protein: CAISESLAGSGEQYF.